These 9 T cell receptor beta chains were sequenced from one sample in a study of T cell responses to AZD1222 COVID-19 vaccine. TCRdb's table, derived via immunoSEQ multiplex PCR, lists solely in-frame clones and lacks some. The sample yields 100,000 or so clones, 86% seen once. Material: peripheral blood, obtained 28 days after the second AZD1222 dose. These receptors all come from an adult who received the AZD1222 COVID-19 vaccine.

This clone was observed once. The chain has TRBV27 and TRBJ1-5; D possibly corresponds to TRBD1 (6 bases). V dropped 6 bases and J dropped 2 bases, with 17 bases sitting between them. The CDR3 has 16 residues. Germline V gene lookup returns CDR1 MNHEY and CDR2 SMNVEV (reference sequence). CDR3 sequence: CASSPTGGLGNQPQHF. In DNA form, the CDR3 reads TGTGCCAGCAGCCCCACCGGGGGGCTCGGCAATCAGCCCCAGCATTTT.

This clone came up once. The rearrangement links TRBV10-3 to TRBJ1-1; D unclear. CDR1 is ENHRY and CDR2 is SYGVKD in the germline V gene. Trimming removed 11 bases from V and 1 base from J, with 20 bases in between. The length of the CDR3 is 15 residues. CDR3 protein: CAANGVPSGNTEAFF. The CDR3 DNA reads TGTGCCGCCAATGGGGTACCCTCGGGGAACACTGAAGCTTTCTTT.

The V gene is TRBV29-1, the J gene TRBJ2-5; the D gene is possibly TRBD1 (6 bases). The CDR3 extends over 13 amino acids. V lost 4 bases and J 1 base, leaving 10 bases between the germline ends. In germline, CDR1 is SQVTM, CDR2 ANQGSEA. CDR3: CSVGQVSQETQYF. For the CDR3, the DNA is TGCAGCGTTGGACAGGTTTCCCAAGAGACCCAGTACTTC.

The J gene is TRBJ1-6, the V gene TRBV11-3, with 7 nucleotides matching TRBD1. Trimming removed 5 bases from V and 4 bases from J; junction bases left unmatched: 5. The CDR3 length is 15 residues. Germline lookup yields CDR1 SGHNT and CDR2 YENEEA. The CDR3 sequence is CASSDREGYNSPLHF. The CDR3 DNA reads TGTGCCAGCAGCGACAGGGAAGGGTATAATTCACCCCTCCACTTT.

In its sample, this clone was seen once. The chain employs TRBV28 and TRBJ1-2; a possible D gene is TRBD1 (6 bases). The CDR3 covers 15 residues. Germline V gene lookup returns CDR1 MDHEN and CDR2 SYDVKM. Trimming cost V 4 bases and J 4 bases, with 16 bases left between them. Here the CDR3 reads CASSSGGQIGYGYTF. The CDR3 region has the DNA TGTGCCAGCAGTTCGGGGGGACAAATCGGCTATGGCTACACCTTC.

The gene calls are TRBV18 and TRBJ2-1; the match to TRBD2 covers 7 bases. After removal of 1 base from V and 9 bases from J, the junction contained 15 bases not matched to a gene. CDR3 length equals 17 residues. Per the germline V gene, CDR1 is KGHSH and CDR2 is LQKENI. DNA for the CDR3: TGTGCCAGCTCACCACAGGCGACTAGCCCTGGGGGAGGTGAGCAGTTCTTC. Encoded protein: CASSPQATSPGGGEQFF. Full variable domain (missing parts from reference TRBV18 and TRBJ2-1): NAGVMQNPRHLVRRRGQEARLRCSPMKGHSHVYWYRQLPEEGLKFMVYLQKENIIDESGMPKERFSAEFPKEGPSILRIQQVVRGDSAAYFCASSPQATSPGGGEQFFGPGTRLTVL.

The genes are TRBV6-6 and TRBJ1-3; a weak D match, TRBD1 (6 bases). CDR3 length: 17 residues. The germline CDR1 and CDR2 sequences are MNHNY and SVGAGI (reference sequence). Trimming shortened V by 5 bases and J by 6 bases, and 23 bases separated the two germline ends. This chain's CDR3 is CASSRGLGEFFVNTIYF. The CDR3 DNA is TGTGCCAGCAGTCGGGGGCTCGGAGAGTTTTTTGTAAACACCATATATTTT.

The chain employs TRBV11-2 and TRBJ2-7, with D maybe TRBD2 (6 bases). Trimming shortened V by 5 bases and J by 7 bases, and 15 bases separated the two germline ends. Germline V gene data show CDR1 as SGHAT and CDR2 as FQNNGV. This CDR3 contains 13 residues. The CDR3 DNA is TGTGCCAGCAGCCCACGGACTAAGGAAGAGCAGTACTTC. This sequence encodes CASSPRTKEEQYF. Full variable domain (remainder filled in from reference TRBV11-2 and TRBJ2-7): EAGVAQSPRYKIIEKRQSVAFWCNPISGHATLYWYQQILGQGPKLLIQFQNNGVVDDSQLPKDRFSAERLKGVDSTLKIQPAKLEDSAVYLCASSPRTKEEQYFGPGTRLTVT.

This CDR3 is CASTPPGGTGRTGELFF. DNA for the CDR3: TGTGCCAGTACCCCACCGGGGGGGACAGGTCGTACCGGGGAGCTGTTTTTT. V usage is TRBV19 and J usage is TRBJ2-2, with D perhaps TRBD1 or TRBD2 (8 bases each). The CDR3 length is 17 residues. The ends were cut back, 7 bases at V and 5 bases at J, with 23 bases in the middle. CDR1 is LNHDA, CDR2 SQIVND, per germline (reference sequence).